This TCR beta chain was found in a study of T cell responses to AZD1222 COVID-19 vaccine. Study background: Pooled together were second doses at about 4 or about 12 weeks. The study's findings and limits: Most donors were white British, females outnumbered males, and clonal diversity was possibly underestimated.

Per the germline V gene, CDR1 is MNHEY and CDR2 is SVGAGI. Trimming took 5 bases from V and 7 from J; bases not matched to a gene: 5. This CDR3 spans 13 amino acids. Assay used: immunoSEQ multiplex PCR; TCRdb lists only in-frame clones, some missing. The sample includes roughly 100,000 clones, approximately 88% of them seen just once. As concerns this clone: What it recognizes is unknown.

The chain combines TRBV6-5 with TRBJ1-1; 9 bases are shared with TRBD1. This sample comprised peripheral blood, obtained on day 0 of AZD1222 vaccination. The TCR was taken from an adult in good health. CDR3 nucleotide sequence: TGTGCCAGCAGTACCGGACAGGGGTTTGAAGCTTTCTTT. It encodes CASSTGQGFEAFF.